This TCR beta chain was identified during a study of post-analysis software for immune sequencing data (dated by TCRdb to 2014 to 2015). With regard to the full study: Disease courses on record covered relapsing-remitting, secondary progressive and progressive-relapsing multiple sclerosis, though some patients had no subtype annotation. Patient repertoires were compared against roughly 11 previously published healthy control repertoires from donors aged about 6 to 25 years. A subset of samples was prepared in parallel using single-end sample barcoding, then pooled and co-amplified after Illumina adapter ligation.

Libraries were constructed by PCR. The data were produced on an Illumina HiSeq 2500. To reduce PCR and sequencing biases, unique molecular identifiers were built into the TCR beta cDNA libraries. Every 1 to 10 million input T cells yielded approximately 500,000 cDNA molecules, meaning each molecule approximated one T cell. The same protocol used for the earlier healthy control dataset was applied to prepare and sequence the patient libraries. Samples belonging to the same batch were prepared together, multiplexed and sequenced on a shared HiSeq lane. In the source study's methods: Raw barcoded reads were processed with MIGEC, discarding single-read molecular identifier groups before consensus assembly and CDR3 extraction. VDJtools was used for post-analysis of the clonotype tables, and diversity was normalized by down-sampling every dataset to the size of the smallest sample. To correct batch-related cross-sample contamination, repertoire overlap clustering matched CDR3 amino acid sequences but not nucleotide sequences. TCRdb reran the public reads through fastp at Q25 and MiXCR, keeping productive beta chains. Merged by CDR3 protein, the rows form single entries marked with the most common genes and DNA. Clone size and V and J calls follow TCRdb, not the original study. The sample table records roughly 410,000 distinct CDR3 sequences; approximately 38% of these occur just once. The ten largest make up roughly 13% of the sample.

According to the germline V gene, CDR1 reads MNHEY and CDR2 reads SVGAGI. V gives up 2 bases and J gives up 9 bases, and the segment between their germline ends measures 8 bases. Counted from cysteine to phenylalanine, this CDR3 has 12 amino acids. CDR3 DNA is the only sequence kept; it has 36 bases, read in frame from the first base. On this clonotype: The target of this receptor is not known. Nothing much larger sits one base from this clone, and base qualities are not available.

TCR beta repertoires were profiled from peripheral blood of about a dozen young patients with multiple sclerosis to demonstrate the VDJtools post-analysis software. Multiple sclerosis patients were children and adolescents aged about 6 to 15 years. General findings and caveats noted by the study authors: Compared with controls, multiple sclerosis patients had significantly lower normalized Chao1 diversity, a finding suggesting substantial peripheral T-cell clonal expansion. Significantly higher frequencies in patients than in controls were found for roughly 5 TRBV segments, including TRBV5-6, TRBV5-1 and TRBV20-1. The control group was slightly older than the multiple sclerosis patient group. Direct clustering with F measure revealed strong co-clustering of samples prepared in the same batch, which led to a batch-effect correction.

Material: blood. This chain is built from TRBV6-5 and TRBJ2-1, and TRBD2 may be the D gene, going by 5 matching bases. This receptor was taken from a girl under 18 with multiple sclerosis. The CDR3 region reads CASSYAAGEQFF. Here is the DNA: TGTGCCAGCAGTTACGCGGCGGGTGAGCAGTTCTTC.